A single sample gave rise to the 7 T cell receptor beta chains below, sequenced in a study of blood T cells in healthy people across ages. PCR was performed a second time for about 6 to 12 cycles using a sample-barcoded 5' primer and a J-beta primer mix. TCRdb independently ran MiXCR on the 5' RACE reads; one entry per CDR3 protein. The data contain some 890,000 distinct CDR3 sequences, just under 30% of them singletons. These sequences were also reported in another study, on T cells of mothers and their children.

Sequencing was performed on blood. The receptors here all came from a woman aged 40 to 49 in good health.

The J gene is TRBJ1-2, the V gene TRBV6-5; unclear D gene. The CDR3 covers 12 residues. Germline V lookup: CDR1 MNHEY, CDR2 SVGAGI. V gave up 5 bases and J gave up 8 bases, with 12 bases separating them. CDR3 nucleotide sequence: TGTGCCAGCAGTCCACCTCGGGGAGGCTACACCTTC. Translated, it gives CASSPPRGGYTF.

This clonotype was recorded many times. The chain combines TRBV10-3 with TRBJ1-2; D unresolved. The germline V and J ends were trimmed by 3 bases and 3 bases, with 11 bases remaining between them. The CDR3 has 14 residues. Germline CDR1 is ENHRY and CDR2 is SYGVKD. The DNA for the CDR3 is TGTGCCATCAGTGACTTGGACGGTTACTATGGCTACACCTTC. It yields the protein CAISDLDGYYGYTF.

A few counts support this clonotype. The chain uses TRBV28 and TRBJ1-2; 8 nucleotides agree with TRBD1. The CDR3 spans 14 residues. CDR1 and CDR2 from the germline V gene are MDHEN and SYDVKM. Trimming at V came to 4 bases and at J to 8 bases, leaving 9 bases not matched to a gene. CDR3 nucleotides: TGTGCCAGCAGTTCGGTGACAGGGGCCGACGGCTACACCTTC. Its translation is CASSSVTGADGYTF.

This clonotype was counted a few times. The rearrangement joins TRBV9 to TRBJ2-4; 9 nucleotides agree with TRBD2. With 0 bases clipped from V and 10 bases from J, the junction kept 5 bases outside the gene matches. Per the germline V gene, CDR1 is SGDLS and CDR2 is YYNGEE. The CDR3 has 14 amino acids. The CDR3, as DNA: TGTGCCAGCAGCGTAGAATGGCGGGAGGGGATTCAGTACTTC. Amino acid sequence: CASSVEWREGIQYF.

A word on this clonotype: A much larger clone is a single base away; this may be a read error. This chain uses TRBV4-3 with TRBJ2-5, with no clear D. The CDR3 is 13 amino acids. The V end was cut by 0 bases, the J end by 5 bases, with 7 bases between. Germline CDR1 LGHNA, CDR2 YSLEER. The CDR3 nucleotides read TGCGCCAGCAGCCAAGATGGGCGTGAGACCCAGTACTTC. It encodes CASSQDGRETQYF.

The V and J genes are TRBV7-2 and TRBJ1-5; 7 nucleotides agree with TRBD1. Germline V gene lookup returns CDR1 SGHTA and CDR2 FQGNSA. The CDR3 consists of 15 residues. J lost 3 bases, V lost 4 bases, and 6 bases had no gene match. The CDR3 bases are TGTGCCAGCAGCTCCCGACAGGGAAACAATCAGCCCCAGCATTTT. This translates into CASSSRQGNNQPQHF.

This clonotype occurred many times. V usage is TRBV7-3 and J usage is TRBJ2-3; D is unclear. This CDR3 has 15 amino acids. The germline CDR1 and CDR2 sequences are SGHTA and FQGTGA. V gave up 5 bases and J gave up 3 bases, with 15 bases separating them. CDR3 protein: CASSPYGRSTDTQYF. The CDR3 nucleotides are TGTGCCAGCAGCCCTTATGGAAGGTCAACAGATACGCAGTATTTT. The full variable domain, in which reference TRBV7-3 and TRBJ2-3 provide the parts outside the CDR3, is GAGVSQTPSNKVTEKGKYVELRCDPISGHTALYWYRQSLGQGPEFLIYFQGTGAADDSGLPNDRFFAVRPEGSVSTLKIQRTERGDSAVYLCASSPYGRSTDTQYFGPGTRLTVL.